This TCR beta chain was retrieved from a study of sequential checkpoint blockade in melanoma. Overall study: Maintenance nivolumab came after either treatment sequence.

Assay used: immunoSEQ multiplex PCR; TCRdb lists only in-frame clones, some missing. Among around 9,000 clones, approximately 25% were seen once, and the ten largest hold roughly 20%. This CDR3 spans 15 amino acids. Trimming cost V 4 bases and J 8 bases, with 18 bases left between them. Looked up from germline, CDR1 is SGDLS and CDR2 is YYNGEE. This clone was recorded a few times. Noted treatment: randomized to nivolumab then ipilimumab (arm A) or the reverse (arm B). The source of this sequence is a human donor with melanoma. This specimen was tumor tissue (inferred from file names), taken from a patient given nivolumab and ipilimumab in sequence. This rearrangement joins TRBV9 to TRBJ1-4; D is unclear. CDR3 DNA: TGTGCCAGCAGCTCATCGACTAATCTCGCGGAAAAACTGTTTTTT. Amino acid sequence: CASSSSTNLAEKLFF.